This T cell receptor beta chain was sequenced in a study of CD8+ T cells in alopecia areata. Overall study: At a dose of 5 to 10 mg twice daily, oral tofacitinib was given to treated patients. Patients took tofacitinib for 6 to 18 months, followed by 6 drug-free months.

Regarding this clone: What it recognizes is unknown.

CDR1 is SGHRS, CDR2 YFSETQ, per germline. The junction had 7 bases not matched to a gene; V was cut back by 0 bases and J by 0 bases. The length of the CDR3 is 17 residues. The study's findings and limits: Scalp sequencing captures resident alphabeta T cells of normal skin too.

Reverse transcription of extracted RNA yielded cDNA, which provided the sequencing template. Libraries were prepared by immunoSEQ multiplex PCR; TCRdb keeps only in-frame clonotypes and omits some of them. The sample carries some 120,000 clones, around three fifths recorded once. V usage is TRBV5-1 and J usage is TRBJ2-3; 7 bases agree with TRBD1. The TCR comes from a human donor with alopecia areata. The source was CD4+ T cells sorted from blood, collected at week 0. CDR3 in DNA: TGCGCCAGCAGCTTGGTGATGTCACAGGGGAGCACAGATACGCAGTATTTT. This sequence encodes CASSLVMSQGSTDTQYF.